This entry is about one TCR beta chain. Germline V gene lookup returns CDR1 MNHNS and CDR2 SASEGT. The CDR3 covers 15 residues. With V trimmed by 6 bases and J by 2 bases, 6 bases remained unmatched. Some clones are missing from TCRdb's copy, which holds only in-frame ones; the method was immunoSEQ multiplex PCR. The repertoire consists of around 61,000 clones, with more than 75% occurring once and the leading ten covering approximately 1.5%. The data stem from a study of T cell changes during pregnancy in multiple sclerosis. Material: peripheral blood, obtained in the third trimester of pregnancy. The chain has TRBV6-1 and TRBJ1-5; 8 bases fit TRBD1. The origin of this receptor is a female donor in good health, enrolled as a control in a pregnancy study. CDR3 sequence: CASSQDRVGNQPQHF. CDR3 sequence (DNA): TGTGCCAGCAGCCAGGACAGGGTTGGCAATCAGCCCCAGCATTTT.